This T cell receptor beta chain was recovered during a study of beta chain features in type 1 diabetes. Sorting gave populations that all exceeded 95% purity. This clone was seen a handful of times. Its antigen is not identified. The study, taken as a whole, reports: Shortening of TCRB CDR3s, moderate but significant, appeared in all four CD4+ subsets of Type 1 diabetes patients.

The V end was cut by 4 bases, the J end by 7 bases, with 11 bases between. Germline loops: CDR1 SGDLS, CDR2 YYNGEE. This CDR3 comprises 13 residues. The sequenced template was cDNA made from the entire isolated RNA. The protocol was immunoSEQ multiplex PCR, while the TCRdb copy is restricted to in-frame clones and leaves out a portion. The sample has hundreds of thousands of clones, around an eighth seen once. V and J are TRBV9 and TRBJ2-2; D call uncertain. The sequenced sample consisted of naive CD4+ T cells from blood. The receptor was isolated from a man between 18 and 29 years old with type 1 diabetes. CDR3 sequence: CASSLEVGGELFF. In nucleotides, the CDR3 is TGTGCCAGCAGCCTTGAAGTTGGCGGGGAGCTGTTTTTT.